This is a list of T cell receptor beta chains from one sample in a study of a mutant IDH1 vaccine in newly diagnosed glioma. This table comes from immunoSEQ multiplex PCR, and its TCRdb copy is limited to in-frame clones, with some not included. The sample contains roughly 30,000 clones, around four fifths of which appear only once. For these TCRs, the target antigens are not known. The sequencing used PBMCs, collected from a glioma patient whose treatment included an IDH1 peptide vaccine. The receptors stem from a man aged 30 to 45 with glioma. Each CDR3 is given with its conserved first and last residue. A D gene is named only where the DNA matches it firmly. A row's size may be missing; if present it is once, few, many or a size class.

D gene: NA
J gene: TRBJ1-1
clone size: NA
V gene: TRBV5-1
CDR3 DNA: TGCGCCAGCAGCTTGGATCCAAACACTGAAGCTTTCTTT
CDR3 protein: CASSLDPNTEAFF

D gene: NA
J gene: TRBJ1-1
clone size: NA
V gene: TRBV5-8
CDR3 DNA: TGTGCCAGCAGCTTGGCCGCCGATTCGATGAACACTGAAGCTTTCTTT
CDR3 protein: CASSLAADSMNTEAFF

D gene: TRBD1
J gene: TRBJ1-1
clone size: NA
V gene: TRBV18
CDR3 DNA: TGTGCCAGCGGGACAGGGGCGAACACTGAAGCTTTCTTT
CDR3 protein: CASGTGANTEAFF

D gene: NA
J gene: TRBJ1-6
clone size: NA
V gene: TRBV27
CDR3 DNA: TGTGCCAGCAGTACCTCTACAGGGTTAGATAATTCACCCCTCCACTTT
CDR3 protein: CASSTSTGLDNSPLHF

D gene: TRBD2
J gene: TRBJ2-7
clone size: NA
V gene: TRBV7-2
CDR3 DNA: TGTGCCAGCAGCTTAGAAATACTAGCGGGAGTCCACGAGCAGTACTTC
CDR3 protein: CASSLEILAGVHEQYF

D gene: NA
J gene: TRBJ1-1
clone size: few
V gene: TRBV7-6
CDR3 DNA: TGTGCCAGCAGCTTATCCCAGAGGACTGAAGCTTTCTTT
CDR3 protein: CASSLSQRTEAFF

D gene: NA
J gene: TRBJ2-1
clone size: NA
V gene: TRBV10-3
CDR3 DNA: TGTGCCATCAGTGAGTTTGAGGGGTTGGGGAATGAGCAGTTCTTC
CDR3 protein: CAISEFEGLGNEQFF

D gene: TRBD1
J gene: TRBJ2-5
clone size: NA
V gene: TRBV29-1
CDR3 DNA: TGCAGCGTTGGGGTAGGGGGCGCGGGTAGTCTAGAAGAGACCCAGTACTTC
CDR3 protein: CSVGVGGAGSLEETQYF

D gene: NA
J gene: TRBJ1-4
clone size: NA
V gene: TRBV2
CDR3 DNA: TGTGCCAGCGGCTTGAGTGCTAATGAAAAACTGTTTTTT
CDR3 protein: CASGLSANEKLFF

D gene: NA
J gene: TRBJ2-1
clone size: NA
V gene: TRBV4-3
CDR3 DNA: TGCGCCAGCAGCCAAGACGGGACTGAGTACAATGAGCAGTTCTTC
CDR3 protein: CASSQDGTEYNEQFF

D gene: NA
J gene: TRBJ2-3
clone size: NA
V gene: TRBV15
CDR3 DNA: TGTGCCACCAGCAGGAGACCTCCCGGCACAGATACGCAGTATTTT
CDR3 protein: CATSRRPPGTDTQYF

D gene: TRBD2
J gene: TRBJ2-1
clone size: NA
V gene: TRBV10-3
CDR3 DNA: TGTGCCATCAGTGGGGAAGTGGGACTAGCCTACAATGAGCAGTTCTTC
CDR3 protein: CAISGEVGLAYNEQFF

D gene: NA
J gene: TRBJ1-2
clone size: NA
V gene: TRBV15
CDR3 DNA: TGTGCCACCAGCAGAGATAGGGAGGGGTTTTCGGAACATGGCTACACCTTC
CDR3 protein: CATSRDREGFSEHGYTF

D gene: NA
J gene: TRBJ1-4
clone size: NA
V gene: TRBV5-4
CDR3 DNA: TGTGCCAGCAGTCACCGAGGGGAGGAGAAGGAAAAACTGTTTTTT
CDR3 protein: CASSHRGEEKEKLFF

D gene: NA
J gene: TRBJ2-7
clone size: NA
V gene: TRBV4-3
CDR3 DNA: TGCGCCAGCAGCCCAGACGGATCCGAGCAGTACTTC
CDR3 protein: CASSPDGSEQYF

D gene: TRBD2
J gene: TRBJ2-7
clone size: NA
V gene: TRBV5-4
CDR3 DNA: TGTGCCAGCAGCCCCCAGGGTGCGGGAGTCCCCTACGAGCAGTACTTC
CDR3 protein: CASSPQGAGVPYEQYF

D gene: NA
J gene: TRBJ1-1
clone size: NA
V gene: TRBV6-5
CDR3 DNA: TGTGCCAGCAGTTACTCGCGGGGCGCGGGAAACACTGAAGCTTTCTTT
CDR3 protein: CASSYSRGAGNTEAFF

D gene: NA
J gene: TRBJ1-4
clone size: NA
V gene: TRBV11-2
CDR3 DNA: TGTGCCAGCAGCTTAGAGGGGGCGACTAATGAAAAACTGTTTTTT
CDR3 protein: CASSLEGATNEKLFF

D gene: NA
J gene: TRBJ2-2
clone size: NA
V gene: TRBV19
CDR3 DNA: TGTGCCAGTAGTATAGCCCAAGGGGAGCTGTTTTTT
CDR3 protein: CASSIAQGELFF

D gene: NA
J gene: TRBJ2-7
clone size: NA
V gene: TRBV2
CDR3 DNA: TGTGCCAGCAGTGTGGCCCGATTCTACGAGCAGTACTTC
CDR3 protein: CASSVARFYEQYF

D gene: NA
J gene: TRBJ1-2
clone size: NA
V gene: TRBV19
CDR3 DNA: TGTGCCAGTAGTGAATCGGGGCTTCAGGGAAGTTGGAACGATGGCTACACCTTC
CDR3 protein: CASSESGLQGSWNDGYTF

D gene: NA
J gene: TRBJ1-1
clone size: few
V gene: TRBV7-3
CDR3 DNA: TGTGCCAGCAGCTTAAACAGGGACACTGAAGCTTTCTTT
CDR3 protein: CASSLNRDTEAFF

D gene: NA
J gene: TRBJ1-1
clone size: NA
V gene: TRBV9
CDR3 DNA: TGTGCCAGCAGCCCCTCGATGAACACTGAAGCTTTCTTT
CDR3 protein: CASSPSMNTEAFF

D gene: NA
J gene: TRBJ1-2
clone size: NA
V gene: TRBV19
CDR3 DNA: TGTGCCAGTGAAACGAGGGAAAACTATGGCTACACCTTC
CDR3 protein: CASETRENYGYTF

D gene: NA
J gene: TRBJ1-3
clone size: NA
V gene: TRBV5-1
CDR3 DNA: TGCGCCAGCGCCTCTGGTACTGACTCTGGAAACACCATATATTTT
CDR3 protein: CASASGTDSGNTIYF

D gene: NA
J gene: TRBJ2-5
clone size: NA
V gene: TRBV5-1
CDR3 DNA: TGCGCCAGCAGCTTGGGCAGGGACGCCCGGGAGACCCAGTACTTC
CDR3 protein: CASSLGRDARETQYF

D gene: NA
J gene: TRBJ1-1
clone size: NA
V gene: TRBV5-3
CDR3 DNA: TGTGCCAGAAGTCTCTGGCAGGTGGACACTGAAGCTTTCTTT
CDR3 protein: CARSLWQVDTEAFF

D gene: NA
J gene: TRBJ2-4
clone size: NA
V gene: TRBV5-4
CDR3 DNA: TGTGCCAGCAGCTTGGTGGGGGGAAAAAACATTCAGTACTTC
CDR3 protein: CASSLVGGKNIQYF

D gene: NA
J gene: TRBJ1-1
clone size: NA
V gene: TRBV25-1
CDR3 DNA: TGTGCCAGCAGTACCGCCCGTGGCCCCGGAGTCGGTGAAGCTTTCTTT
CDR3 protein: CASSTARGPGVGEAFF

D gene: NA
J gene: TRBJ1-1
clone size: NA
V gene: TRBV7-2
CDR3 DNA: TGTGCCAGCAGCTTAGCGAGAGAGGGGACTGAAGCTTTCTTT
CDR3 protein: CASSLAREGTEAFF

D gene: NA
J gene: TRBJ2-7
clone size: NA
V gene: TRBV27
CDR3 DNA: TGTGCCAGCAGCCGGGACGGTGCCTACGAGCAGTACTTC
CDR3 protein: CASSRDGAYEQYF

D gene: NA
J gene: TRBJ1-2
clone size: NA
V gene: TRBV5-6
CDR3 DNA: TGTGCCAGCAGCTTAGGGGGGGGCCATCCTGGCTACACCTTC
CDR3 protein: CASSLGGGHPGYTF

D gene: NA
J gene: TRBJ1-3
clone size: NA
V gene: TRBV9
CDR3 DNA: TGTGCCAGCAGCGTAGACGTCTCTGGAAACACCATATATTTT
CDR3 protein: CASSVDVSGNTIYF

D gene: NA
J gene: TRBJ1-4
clone size: NA
V gene: TRBV30
CDR3 DNA: TGTGCCTGGAGTGTAAAGTCGGGGGGCGTTGAAAAACTGTTTTTT
CDR3 protein: CAWSVKSGGVEKLFF

D gene: NA
J gene: TRBJ1-1
clone size: NA
V gene: TRBV4-2
CDR3 DNA: TGTGCCAGCAGCCGAGGACCGGCAGCTTTCTTT
CDR3 protein: CASSRGPAAFF

D gene: TRBD2
J gene: TRBJ2-7
clone size: NA
V gene: TRBV10-3
CDR3 DNA: TGTGCCATTACTAGCGGGGAAAACTACGAGCAGTACTTC
CDR3 protein: CAITSGENYEQYF

D gene: NA
J gene: TRBJ2-2
clone size: NA
V gene: TRBV18
CDR3 DNA: TGTGCCAGCTCCCAGGAGGGTAACACCGGGGAGCTGTTTTTT
CDR3 protein: CASSQEGNTGELFF

D gene: TRBD1
J gene: TRBJ1-2
clone size: NA
V gene: TRBV19
CDR3 DNA: TGTGCCAGTACCCCTGGGGGGGACAGCTATGGCTACACCTTC
CDR3 protein: CASTPGGDSYGYTF

D gene: NA
J gene: TRBJ1-1
clone size: NA
V gene: TRBV5-5
CDR3 DNA: TGTGCCAGCAGCTCCCGCCCTGACAGGTGGGCTACTGAAGCTTTCTTT
CDR3 protein: CASSSRPDRWATEAFF

D gene: NA
J gene: TRBJ1-1
clone size: NA
V gene: TRBV6-1
CDR3 DNA: TGTGCCAGCCGTCCCCGCAACACTGAAGCTTTCTTT
CDR3 protein: CASRPRNTEAFF

D gene: NA
J gene: TRBJ2-7
clone size: NA
V gene: TRBV7-2
CDR3 DNA: TGTGCCAGCAGCTTCCCGGGACTGCTTTGGGAGCAGTACTTC
CDR3 protein: CASSFPGLLWEQYF

D gene: NA
J gene: TRBJ1-2
clone size: NA
V gene: TRBV29-1
CDR3 DNA: TGCAGCGTTGAAGAGACGGCTTTCTATGGCTACACCTTC
CDR3 protein: CSVEETAFYGYTF

D gene: NA
J gene: TRBJ1-6
clone size: NA
V gene: TRBV28
CDR3 DNA: TGTGCCAGCAGTTTCGTCGCGCTCAATTCACCCCTCCACTTT
CDR3 protein: CASSFVALNSPLHF

D gene: NA
J gene: TRBJ2-7
clone size: NA
V gene: TRBV25-1
CDR3 DNA: TGTGCCAGCAGTGAAAGTGGCAACAGATACGAGCAGTACTTC
CDR3 protein: CASSESGNRYEQYF

D gene: NA
J gene: TRBJ1-6
clone size: few
V gene: TRBV9
CDR3 DNA: TGTGCCAGCAGCGTCAGAGATTCACCCCTCCACTTT
CDR3 protein: CASSVRDSPLHF